Listed below are T cell receptor beta chains from one sample, sequenced in a study of blood T cell repertoires in COVID-19. The protocol was immunoSEQ multiplex PCR, while the TCRdb copy is restricted to in-frame clones and leaves out a portion. The sample yields approximately 100,000 clones, under 90% seen once. Sequenced input: peripheral blood. All receptors derive from a human donor in a cohort sampled during active or convalescent COVID-19. Each CDR3 is given with its conserved first and last residue. The D gene is left open where the match is weak. Clone size is given for some rows only: seen once, a few or many times, or a class if the clone is expanded.

D gene	clone size	V gene	J gene	CDR3 DNA	CDR3 protein
TRBD2	-	TRBV7-6	TRBJ2-7	TGTGCCAGCAGCTTAGTGAATAGCGGGGGTTACGAGCAGTACTTC	CASSLVNSGGYEQYF
-	few	TRBV3-1/TRBV3-2	TRBJ1-6	TGTGCCAGCAGCCTTTCCCCGCAGGGAGGTTCACCCCTCCACTTT	CASSLSPQGGSPLHF
TRBD1	-	TRBV5-1	TRBJ1-1	TGCGCCAGCAGCATGGGACAGGAGCTGACTGAAGCTTTCTTT	CASSMGQELTEAFF
TRBD1	-	TRBV14	TRBJ2-7	TGTGCCAGCAGCCATTGGACAGGATGGGACTACGAGCAGTACTTC	CASSHWTGWDYEQYF
-	-	TRBV7-2	TRBJ1-6	TGTGCCAGCAGCCAACCCCGCGGACAAACCGGGAATTCACCCCTCCACTTT	CASSQPRGQTGNSPLHF
TRBD1	few	TRBV18	TRBJ1-1	TGTGCCAGCTCACTTGCAACAGGGGGCGCGGGGACTGAAGCTTTCTTT	CASSLATGGAGTEAFF
-	-	TRBV4-2	TRBJ1-2	TGTGCCAGCAGCCCCAAGGCCCGGGAATATGGCTACACCTTC	CASSPKAREYGYTF
TRBD1	-	TRBV11-2	TRBJ1-2	TGTGCCAGCAGCGGCACAGGGGGCTGGGGCTACACCTTC	CASSGTGGWGYTF
TRBD1	few	TRBV10-3	TRBJ1-1	TGTGCCATCAGGCCCCGGGCGGGACAGCTAAACACTGAAGCTTTCTTT	CAIRPRAGQLNTEAFF
TRBD2	-	TRBV7-2	TRBJ2-5	TGTGCCAGCAGCTTCGGCGGGGGGGAACAAGAGACCCAGTACTTC	CASSFGGGEQETQYF
-	-	TRBV6-5	TRBJ1-2	TGTGCCAGCAGTTACGGCAGGGATGCTCCTGGCTACACCTTC	CASSYGRDAPGYTF
TRBD1	-	TRBV6-1	TRBJ1-2	TGTGCCAGCAGTGGAGGGACAGGGGGCACCCTTAACTATGGCTACACCTTC	CASSGGTGGTLNYGYTF
-	-	TRBV30	TRBJ1-4	TGTGCCTGGGGGTCAGGTGAAAAACTGTTTTTT	CAWGSGEKLFF
-	-	TRBV27	TRBJ1-2	TGTGCCAGCAGTCTCCTTGGGGGGGGCGATGGCTACACCTTC	CASSLLGGGDGYTF
TRBD1	-	TRBV7-3	TRBJ2-2	TGTGCCAGCAGCTTCAGCGGACAGGGGAGGACCGGGGAGCTGTTTTTT	CASSFSGQGRTGELFF
-	-	TRBV27	TRBJ1-4	TGTGCCAGCAGCCCCCCGGGTCAGAAACTGTTTTTT	CASSPPGQKLFF
TRBD2	-	TRBV9	TRBJ2-1	TGTGCCAGCAGCCCCGGGAGCGGGGCCATCTCCGTGGATGAGCAGTTCTTC	CASSPGSGAISVDEQFF
-	few	TRBV6-5	TRBJ1-2	TGTGCCAGCAGTCCACAGGCTAACTATGGCTACACCTTC	CASSPQANYGYTF
TRBD2	-	TRBV24-1	TRBJ2-3	TGTGCCACCAGTGATTTAGGGGCTAGCGGGGTGACAGATACGCAGTATTTT	CATSDLGASGVTDTQYF
TRBD1	-	TRBV7-9	TRBJ1-2	TGTGCCAGCAGCGTAAAACAGGGGAATGGCTACACCTTC	CASSVKQGNGYTF
-	-	TRBV19	TRBJ1-5	TGTGCCAGTGCGGACCTCGTCAGGGCCCCTTCGGAGCCCCAGCATTTT	CASADLVRAPSEPQHF
-	-	TRBV29-1	TRBJ1-4	TGCAGCGTCGGAACCACAGGTTACACTAATGAAAAACTGTTTTTT	CSVGTTGYTNEKLFF
-	-	TRBV29-1	TRBJ2-7	TGCAGCGTTGAAGGACAGTCCTACGAGCAGTACTTC	CSVEGQSYEQYF
-	-	TRBV7-9	TRBJ1-2	TGTGCCAGCAGCTTTTATAACTATGGCTACACCTTC	CASSFYNYGYTF
TRBD1	-	TRBV5-1	TRBJ2-2	TGCGCCAGCACCCTCTTTCGTGGGGCAGGGGGTCCAACCGGGGAGCTGTTTTTT	CASTLFRGAGGPTGELFF
TRBD1	-	TRBV12-3/TRBV12-4	TRBJ2-5	TGTGCCAGCAGTCGCAGGGGGCTCGAGACCCAGTACTTC	CASSRRGLETQYF
-	-	TRBV6-6	TRBJ1-1	TGTGCCAGCAGACCCGGGAGGACAAACACTGAAGCTTTCTTT	CASRPGRTNTEAFF
-	-	TRBV19	TRBJ2-1	TGTGCCAGTAGCAGGGGCCTAGGTAGTGATGAGCAGTTCTTC	CASSRGLGSDEQFF
TRBD2	-	TRBV3-1/TRBV3-2	TRBJ2-7	TGTGCCAGCAGCCAAGGGCTAGCGGGGACCTACGAGCAGTACTTC	CASSQGLAGTYEQYF
-	-	TRBV6-5	TRBJ1-2	TGTGCCAGCAGTTCCCGATCCGGGGGCTACACCTTC	CASSSRSGGYTF
-	-	TRBV7-2	TRBJ1-4	TGTGCCAGCAGCTTAGTCGGGGGTTCTAATGAAAAACTGTTTTTT	CASSLVGGSNEKLFF
-	-	TRBV5-5	TRBJ1-2	TGTGCCAGCAGCTTAGGAGGGTATGGCTACACCTTC	CASSLGGYGYTF
-	-	TRBV6-1	TRBJ1-5	TGTGCCAGCAGTGAAGCGCGGGAGTATAGCAATCAGCCCCAGCATTTT	CASSEAREYSNQPQHF
TRBD2	-	TRBV7-7	TRBJ2-5	TGTGCCAGCAGCTTCGGTAGCGGGGTAGTGGAGACCCAGTACTTC	CASSFGSGVVETQYF
TRBD2	few	TRBV10-1	TRBJ2-5	TGCGCCAGCAGTGAGCCTAGCGGGGACTCACAAGAGACCCAGTACTTC	CASSEPSGDSQETQYF
-	-	TRBV5-4	TRBJ2-2	TGTGCCAGCCGGGCGCAGGGCCGCACCGGGGAGCTGTTTTTT	CASRAQGRTGELFF
TRBD2	-	TRBV28	TRBJ2-5	TGTGCCAGCAGTGGCCCGACTAGCGGGGGCCAAGAGACCCAGTACTTC	CASSGPTSGGQETQYF
TRBD2	once	TRBV5-1	TRBJ2-5	TGCGCCAGCAGCTTGCGACTAGCGGGGGAGACCCAGTACTTC	CASSLRLAGETQYF
-	-	TRBV11-2	TRBJ2-7	TGTGCCAGCAGCTACGGTTCCTACGAGCAGTACTTC	CASSYGSYEQYF
-	-	TRBV5-1	TRBJ1-1	TGCGCCAGCAGCTTTGAGGAGAACACTGAAGCTTTCTTT	CASSFEENTEAFF
-	-	TRBV2	TRBJ2-2	TGTGCCAGCACCTCCTCAGCGCTCGGAACCGGGGAGCTGTTTTTT	CASTSSALGTGELFF
TRBD1	-	TRBV6-5	TRBJ2-2	TGTGCCAGCAGACGGACAGGTGAAAACACCGGGGAGCTGTTTTTT	CASRRTGENTGELFF
TRBD1	few	TRBV7-9	TRBJ1-2	TGTGCCAGCAGCCCCGGGGACAGTTGGGATGGCTACACCTTC	CASSPGDSWDGYTF
TRBD1	-	TRBV3-1/TRBV3-2	TRBJ1-2	TGTGCCAGCAGCCAAGACCGAACCTCAGGGGGGAGCTATGGCTACACCTTC	CASSQDRTSGGSYGYTF
TRBD1	-	TRBV15	TRBJ1-4	TGTGCCACCAGCAGTCCCCAGGGGGCCACTAATGAAAAACTGTTTTTT	CATSSPQGATNEKLFF
-	-	TRBV6-2/TRBV6-3	TRBJ2-6	TGTGCCAGCAGTTACTCCCTCGGGGGTACGCCATCTGGGGCCAACGTCCTGACTTTC	CASSYSLGGTPSGANVLTF
-	once	TRBV6-5	TRBJ1-4	TGTGCCAGCAGCCTCACCCTAGGTGAAAAACTGTTTTTT	CASSLTLGEKLFF
TRBD1	-	TRBV13	TRBJ1-2	TGTGCCAGCAGCGGGGACAGCGACGTCTATGGCTACACCTTC	CASSGDSDVYGYTF
TRBD1	once	TRBV19	TRBJ1-2	TGTGCCAGTAGTATCCCTCGACAGGGGTCCTATGGCTACACCTTC	CASSIPRQGSYGYTF